This passage covers 3 T cell receptor beta chains from one sample sequenced in a study of blood T cell repertoires in COVID-19. Some clones are missing from TCRdb's copy, which holds only in-frame ones; the method was immunoSEQ multiplex PCR. The repertoire includes about 340,000 clones, 75% to 90% of them detected once, and about 6% sits in the top ten. The sequenced material came from peripheral blood. These receptors all come from a woman aged 45-65 years with COVID-19, enrolled during active disease.

This chain links TRBV19 with TRBJ2-7; 11 nucleotides match TRBD1. CDR1 and CDR2 (germline): LNHDA, SQIVND (reference sequence). Trimming removed 8 bases from V and 4 bases from J; junction bases left unmatched: 10. This CDR3 has 15 amino acids. The CDR3 sequence: CASSYGTGGMYEQYF. CDR3 bases: TGTGCCAGTTCTTACGGGACAGGGGGTATGTACGAGCAGTACTTC.

The chain carries TRBV11-3 and TRBJ1-2, with D tentatively TRBD1 (6 bases). Deletions cut 5 bases from V and 3 bases from J, with 13 bases between. Germline V gene lookup returns CDR1 SGHNT and CDR2 YENEEA. CDR3 size: 14 residues. The CDR3 DNA is TGTGCCAGCAGCCCCCCAGGACAGTACTATGGCTACACCTTC. It encodes CASSPPGQYYGYTF.

The genes are TRBV20-1 and TRBJ2-1, with a possible D match to TRBD2 (5 bases). V was trimmed by 4 bases and J by 10 bases, leaving 11 bases between them. The germline V gene has CDR1 DFQATT and CDR2 SNEGSKA (reference sequence). This CDR3 has 11 amino acids. CDR3 sequence reads: CSATSLREQFF. CDR3 DNA sequence: TGCAGTGCTACTAGCTTGAGAGAGCAGTTCTTC.